Sequencing of this T cell receptor (beta chain) was carried out in a study of spatial heterogeneity in lung cancer. Study-level background: Alpha-chain detections were consistently fewer than beta-chain detections among the sequences. In raw reads, more than 8.5 appearances on average were recorded for each unique TCR and UMI combination.

V lost 4 bases to trimming and J lost 3 bases; unmatched junction nucleotides: 10. The CDR3 covers 16 residues. Germline V CDR1 and CDR2: SGHNT, YYREEE (reference sequence). Sample share makes this clonotype medium-sized. Time point here: sample taken at primary tumor resection. Unsorted samples of tumor, nontumor lung or frozen PBMC had their whole RNA sequenced. Donors were over 70 untreated early-stage non-small cell lung cancer patients. A distinct unique molecular identifier was carried by each TCR cDNA molecule. TCRdb reprocessed the 5' RACE reads via MiXCR and lists one record per CDR3 protein. The data show some 6,100 distinct CDR3 sequences, approximately 12% seen once.

This receptor was obtained from a male donor with early-stage non-small cell lung cancer. The rearrangement joins TRBV5-4 to TRBJ1-1; 9 bases map to TRBD1. The input for sequencing was normal lung tissue next to the tumor, taken at surgery. The CDR3 DNA is TGTGCCAGCAGCGCGCCGGGACAGGGATCCGACACTGAAGCTTTCTTT. Translated: CASSAPGQGSDTEAFF.